Below, 9 T cell receptor beta chains from the same sample are listed, as sequenced in a study of regulatory T cells in long-lasting Graves disease (dated by TCRdb to about 2021). The library was prepared using multiplex PCR. TCRdb names Illumina HiSeq 4000 as the instrument used. To build TCR beta libraries, CDR3 regions were amplified by Arm-PCR using iRepertoire HTBI primers. Using fastp trimming at Q25 and MiXCR clonotype assembly, TCRdb reanalyzed the public sequencing data and kept in-frame beta chains. Records with the same CDR3 protein are collapsed into one entry carrying the most frequent genes and DNA. This sample gives 400,000 to 450,000 distinct CDR3 sequences in total; around 20% of them show up just once. Of the sample, 26% is held by the ten largest clones. Sample time point, as interpreted from the label and publication: persistent/refractory GD, antithyroid drugs over 5 years with positive TRAb. For both TCR sequencing and RNA sequencing, RNA was extracted from PBMCs in TRIzol.

Source: peripheral blood mononuclear cells (PBMCs), taken when the disease was refractory, from a patient treated with antithyroid drugs. All receptors come from a female donor with Graves disease.

There are a few counts of this clonotype. The chain links TRBV7-2 to TRBJ2-5; TRBD2 aligns across 9 bases. CDR1 is SGHTA, CDR2 FQGNSA, per germline. The CDR3 loop spans 17 amino acids. With 3 bases clipped from V and 2 bases from J, the junction kept 10 bases outside the gene matches. CDR3 nucleotides: TGTGCCAGCAGCTTGACGGGAGGGCTAGCGGGACAAGAGACCCAGTACTTC. Protein product: CASSLTGGLAGQETQYF.

In its sample, this clonotype was seen many times. The chain links TRBV24-1 to TRBJ1-4, with TRBD1 matching over 7 bases. The V gene end was trimmed by 0 bases and the J gene end by 0 bases; junction bases not matched to a gene: 6. Per germline, CDR1 KGHDR and CDR2 SFDVKD. This CDR3 is 18 amino acids long. The CDR3 loop reads CATSDLRRDRPTNEKLFF. CDR3 DNA: TGTGCCACCAGTGATTTGCGAAGGGACAGACCAACTAATGAAAAACTGTTTTTT.

The chain links TRBV9 to TRBJ1-1; D is unclear. The CDR3 length is 15 residues. V shed 0 bases and J shed 3 bases, with 12 bases lying between them. Germline CDR1 is SGDLS and CDR2 is YYNGEE. CDR3 nucleotides: TGTGCCAGCAGCGTAGCAGGCGGAGGAGACACTGAAGCTTTCTTT. Amino acids: CASSVAGGGDTEAFF.

CDR3 amino acids: CASSRLRDSATQYF. CDR3 nucleotides: TGTGCCAGCAGCCGCCTCAGGGACAGTGCGACCCAGTACTTC. J is TRBJ2-5 and V is TRBV28; 7 nucleotides agree with TRBD1. Looked up from germline, CDR1 is MDHEN and CDR2 is SYDVKM. This CDR3 has 14 amino acids. V lost 6 bases and J lost 7; bases outside the gene matches: 11.

The gene calls are TRBV30 and TRBJ2-7; no clear D gene. Germline lookup yields CDR1 GTSNPN and CDR2 SVGIG (reference sequence). V lost 2 bases, J lost 0 bases, and 5 bases lay in between. CDR3 length equals 12 residues. In DNA, the CDR3 is TGTGCCTGGAGTTTTAGCTCCTACGAGCAGTACTTC. Protein sequence: CAWSFSSYEQYF.

This clonotype was seen a few times. This chain uses TRBV9 with TRBJ2-7; tentatively, D is TRBD1 (6 bases). Trimming left V 4 bases short and J 2 bases short, with 22 bases between. The CDR3 spans 17 residues. Germline CDR1 SGDLS, CDR2 YYNGEE. The DNA for the CDR3 is TGTGCCAGCAGCACCCCGTATTACAGGGAGCTACCCTACGAGCAGTACTTC. Encoded protein: CASSTPYYRELPYEQYF.

The rearrangement uses TRBV2 and TRBJ2-3, with TRBD2 identical over 9 bases. This CDR3 comprises 15 residues. In germline, CDR1 is SNHLY, CDR2 FYNNEI. The trim removed 8 bases at V and 2 bases at J, leaving 8 bases unmatched. CDR3 nucleotide sequence: TGTGCCAGCGCGGCTAGCGGGACCTACACAGATACGCAGTATTTT. It is translated as CASAASGTYTDTQYF.

This clonotype has a count of ten or more. The J gene is TRBJ2-7, the V gene TRBV11-2; 9 positions match TRBD1. Germline values: CDR1 SGHAT, CDR2 FQNNGV. V was pared by 5 bases and J by 6 bases, with 11 bases of the junction left unmatched. The CDR3 has 15 residues. The CDR3 sequence is CASSPRTGVAIEQYF. In DNA, the CDR3 is TGTGCCAGCAGCCCTCGGACAGGGGTCGCCATCGAGCAGTACTTC.

This clonotype was detected a few times. V gene TRBV15 combines with J gene TRBJ2-5, with TRBD2 matching 8 bases. The DNA end is more similar to TRBJ2-1, so the J call may be wrong. Germline V gene sequence: CDR1 LNHNV, CDR2 YYDKDF (reference sequence). The length of the CDR3 is 19 residues. The CDR3 reads CATSRDVAGGGGLRNEQFF. The DNA of the CDR3 is TGTGCCACCAGCAGAGATGTGGCGGGAGGAGGGGGTCTGAGAAATGAGCAGTTCTTC.